This entry describes one TCR beta chain. The data stem from a study of control samples from healthy donors and cancer patients. Only in-frame clones appear in the TCRdb table, and some are missing; sequencing was by immunoSEQ multiplex PCR. The table includes about 28,000 clones, 91% detected once. Trimming left V 7 bases short and J 6 bases short, with 18 bases between. In germline, CDR1 is SQVTM, CDR2 ANQGSEA. The CDR3 contains 13 residues. Material for sequencing was PBMCs. The rearrangement joins TRBV29-1 to TRBJ1-1; D is ambiguous. This clonotype was sampled from a man in his fifties or sixties with lung cancer. The CDR3 nucleotides are TGCAGCGCTAATCCCTCCGGTCTACCTGAAGCTTTCTTT. Encoded protein: CSANPSGLPEAFF.